This TCR beta chain comes out of a study of shared clonotypes between healthy human individuals. Notes on the study in general: Clonotype sharing levels among donors were expected to vary with sequencing depth.

Using immunoSEQ multiplex PCR, the repertoire was profiled, and TCRdb retains in-frame clones only, with some absent. This table has over a million clones, about four fifths appearing once. This CDR3 region has 14 residues. J gave up 10 bases and V 4 bases, and 10 bases lay outside the gene matches. Germline V lookup: CDR1 MDHEN, CDR2 SYDVKM. In the CD4+ fraction, cells were divided into CD45RA+ naive and CD45RA-negative memory subsets. On this clone itself: The antigen remains unidentified.

The receptor was isolated from a man younger than 35 in good health. Some clones in this sample may be carry-over from other donors' samples. Sequences were obtained from memory CD4+ T cells from PBMCs. Subset denoted: CD45RA-negative fraction. The rearrangement links TRBV28 to TRBJ1-1, with 9 bases that match TRBD1. This CDR3 is CASSSPDRGGRAFF. The CDR3 DNA reads TGTGCCAGCAGTTCCCCCGACAGGGGGGGACGAGCTTTCTTT.